These T cell receptor beta chains were read from a single sample in a study of cytomegalovirus exposure and HLA in healthy donors. The assay was immunoSEQ multiplex PCR, and TCRdb's table has in-frame clones only and misses some. The sample includes some 140,000 clones, less than 85% of them seen just once. What was sequenced was PBMCs. These receptors were obtained from a middle-aged man in good health and CMV-seronegative. CDR3s include the opening cysteine and the closing phenylalanine or tryptophan. A D gene is named only where the DNA matches it firmly. Not all rows give a size; the values are once, few, many and, for expanded clones, a class.

j_gene: TRBJ2-1
v_gene: TRBV7-6
d_gene: TRBD2
abundance: -
CDR3aa: CASSPITGGGQFF
CDR3nt: TGTGCCAGCAGCCCCATAACGGGGGGTGGTCAGTTCTTC

j_gene: TRBJ2-7
v_gene: TRBV15
d_gene: TRBD2
abundance: -
CDR3aa: CATSRDWPPSGSGEQYF
CDR3nt: TGTGCCACCAGCAGAGATTGGCCTCCTAGCGGGAGCGGTGAGCAGTACTTC

j_gene: TRBJ1-3
v_gene: TRBV7-2
d_gene: -
abundance: -
CDR3aa: CASSFSGTTGNTIYF
CDR3nt: TGTGCCAGCAGCTTCTCCGGGACAACTGGAAACACCATATATTTT

j_gene: TRBJ1-1
v_gene: TRBV7-2
d_gene: -
abundance: -
CDR3aa: CASILFGCLAFF
CDR3nt: TGTGCCAGCATTTTATTCGGGTGTTTGGCTTTCTTT

j_gene: TRBJ2-7
v_gene: TRBV7-2
d_gene: -
abundance: few
CDR3aa: CASSLAIRGEQYF
CDR3nt: TGTGCCAGCAGCTTAGCGATACGGGGCGAGCAGTACTTC

j_gene: TRBJ2-7
v_gene: TRBV6-5
d_gene: -
abundance: -
CDR3aa: CASSYSATTYEQYF
CDR3nt: TGTGCCAGCAGTTACTCGGCGACTACCTACGAGCAGTACTTC

j_gene: TRBJ2-5
v_gene: TRBV7-3
d_gene: -
abundance: -
CDR3aa: CASSLFSQAGETQYF
CDR3nt: TGTGCCAGCAGCTTATTCTCCCAAGCGGGAGAGACCCAGTACTTC

j_gene: TRBJ1-2
v_gene: TRBV7-3
d_gene: TRBD1
abundance: -
CDR3aa: CASSPGQGLQYGYTF
CDR3nt: TGTGCCAGCAGCCCCGGACAGGGCCTACAGTATGGCTACACCTTC

j_gene: TRBJ1-5
v_gene: TRBV10-3
d_gene: TRBD1
abundance: once
CDR3aa: CAISESKTGGRSNQPQHF
CDR3nt: TGTGCCATCAGTGAGTCGAAGACAGGGGGCAGGAGCAATCAGCCCCAGCATTTT

j_gene: TRBJ2-1
v_gene: TRBV10-3
d_gene: TRBD2
abundance: -
CDR3aa: CAISVGGASNEQFF
CDR3nt: TGTGCCATCAGTGTCGGGGGGGCTTCGAATGAGCAGTTCTTC

j_gene: TRBJ1-3
v_gene: TRBV10-1
d_gene: -
abundance: -
CDR3aa: CARYRVANTIYF
CDR3nt: TGCGCCAGATACAGGGTAGCAAACACCATATATTTT

j_gene: TRBJ1-5
v_gene: TRBV7-6
d_gene: -
abundance: few
CDR3aa: CASSSTGGWGQPQHF
CDR3nt: TGTGCCAGCAGCTCGACGGGGGGTTGGGGTCAGCCCCAGCATTTT

j_gene: TRBJ2-7
v_gene: TRBV5-1
d_gene: TRBD1
abundance: -
CDR3aa: CASSLFDGQGLREQYF
CDR3nt: TGCGCCAGCAGCTTGTTCGATGGACAGGGGTTACGGGAGCAGTACTTC

j_gene: TRBJ2-5
v_gene: TRBV6-5
d_gene: TRBD2
abundance: -
CDR3aa: CASSRGGADDETQYF
CDR3nt: TGTGCCAGCAGTCGCGGGGGGGCTGATGATGAGACCCAGTACTTC

j_gene: TRBJ2-3
v_gene: TRBV2
d_gene: -
abundance: -
CDR3aa: CASSPGIPPLF
CDR3nt: TGTGCCAGCAGCCCCGGGATCCCGCCGCTTTTT

j_gene: TRBJ2-3
v_gene: TRBV7-3
d_gene: TRBD2
abundance: few
CDR3aa: CASSILGGGATDTQYF
CDR3nt: TGTGCCAGCAGCATACTAGGCGGGGGGGCTACAGATACGCAGTATTTT

j_gene: TRBJ2-7
v_gene: TRBV9
d_gene: TRBD1
abundance: -
CDR3aa: CASSARDSSYEQYF
CDR3nt: TGTGCCAGCAGCGCCCGGGACAGCTCCTACGAGCAGTACTTC

j_gene: TRBJ1-3
v_gene: TRBV5-8
d_gene: -
abundance: -
CDR3aa: CASSLRTVGNTIYF
CDR3nt: TGTGCCAGCAGCTTAAGAACAGTGGGAAACACCATATATTTT

j_gene: TRBJ2-1
v_gene: TRBV6-5
d_gene: -
abundance: -
CDR3aa: CASSYSSSYNEQFF
CDR3nt: TGTGCCAGCAGTTACTCGAGCTCCTACAATGAGCAGTTCTTC

j_gene: TRBJ2-7
v_gene: TRBV4-1
d_gene: -
abundance: -
CDR3aa: CASSQAGTSLEQYF
CDR3nt: TGCGCCAGCAGCCAAGCCGGGACATCTCTCGAGCAGTACTTC

j_gene: TRBJ2-1
v_gene: TRBV5-1
d_gene: -
abundance: -
CDR3aa: CASSFAGINSGEQFF
CDR3nt: TGCGCCAGCAGCTTCGCAGGGATTAATTCCGGTGAGCAGTTCTTC

j_gene: TRBJ2-5
v_gene: TRBV27
d_gene: TRBD2
abundance: few
CDR3aa: CASSSSWGTSHFGTQYF
CDR3nt: TGTGCCAGCAGTTCAAGTTGGGGGACTAGCCACTTTGGGACCCAGTACTTC

j_gene: TRBJ1-2
v_gene: TRBV11-2
d_gene: -
abundance: -
CDR3aa: CASSLNTDYGYTF
CDR3nt: TGTGCCAGCAGCTTAAATACTGACTATGGCTACACCTTC

j_gene: TRBJ2-7
v_gene: TRBV19
d_gene: -
abundance: -
CDR3aa: CASSGETYEQYF
CDR3nt: TGTGCCAGTAGTGGAGAAACCTACGAGCAGTACTTC

j_gene: TRBJ1-1
v_gene: TRBV5-6
d_gene: -
abundance: -
CDR3aa: CASSLSGEINTEAFF
CDR3nt: TGTGCCAGCAGCTTGTCGGGAGAGATTAACACTGAAGCTTTCTTT

j_gene: TRBJ2-7
v_gene: TRBV5-4
d_gene: -
abundance: -
CDR3aa: CASSLGGTLSAEQYF
CDR3nt: TGTGCCAGCAGCTTGGGGGGGACTCTCTCCGCCGAGCAGTACTTC

j_gene: TRBJ2-1
v_gene: TRBV7-2
d_gene: -
abundance: -
CDR3aa: CASSLWPRSGEQFF
CDR3nt: TGTGCCAGCAGCTTATGGCCTAGATCCGGTGAGCAGTTCTTC

j_gene: TRBJ1-1
v_gene: TRBV9
d_gene: -
abundance: -
CDR3aa: CASSVGRMTEAFF
CDR3nt: TGTGCCAGCAGCGTAGGGAGGATGACCGAAGCTTTCTTT

j_gene: TRBJ2-5
v_gene: TRBV13
d_gene: -
abundance: -
CDR3aa: CASSLGYQETQYF
CDR3nt: TGTGCCAGCAGCTTAGGCTACCAAGAGACCCAGTACTTC

j_gene: TRBJ2-7
v_gene: TRBV7-9
d_gene: -
abundance: once
CDR3aa: CSSSVTGYEQYF
CDR3nt: TGTTCCAGCAGCGTAACAGGCTACGAGCAGTACTTC

j_gene: TRBJ2-7
v_gene: TRBV28
d_gene: -
abundance: -
CDR3aa: CASSLLEDSPYEQYF
CDR3nt: TGTGCCAGCAGTTTATTAGAGGACTCCCCCTACGAGCAGTACTTC

j_gene: TRBJ1-1
v_gene: TRBV5-1
d_gene: -
abundance: -
CDR3aa: CASSGLGGQLPNTEAFF
CDR3nt: TGCGCCAGCAGCGGATTGGGGGGGCAGCTACCGAACACTGAAGCTTTCTTT

j_gene: TRBJ2-1
v_gene: TRBV4-3
d_gene: TRBD1
abundance: -
CDR3aa: CASSQDRVYNEQFF
CDR3nt: TGCGCCAGCAGCCAGGACAGGGTTTACAATGAGCAGTTCTTC

j_gene: TRBJ2-7
v_gene: TRBV28
d_gene: TRBD1
abundance: few
CDR3aa: CASSSGQGVTYEQYF
CDR3nt: TGTGCCAGCAGTTCCGGACAGGGTGTAACGTACGAGCAGTACTTC

j_gene: TRBJ2-7
v_gene: TRBV6-6
d_gene: -
abundance: -
CDR3aa: CASSKDSSYEQYF
CDR3nt: TGTGCCAGCAGCAAGGACAGCTCCTACGAGCAGTACTTC

j_gene: TRBJ1-5
v_gene: TRBV5-6
d_gene: -
abundance: few
CDR3aa: CASSFGAGDQPQHF
CDR3nt: TGTGCCAGCAGTTTTGGGGCGGGGGATCAGCCCCAGCATTTT

j_gene: TRBJ2-3
v_gene: TRBV7-3
d_gene: TRBD2
abundance: once
CDR3aa: CASSTLAGSTDTQYF
CDR3nt: TGTGCCAGCAGCACCTTAGCGGGAAGCACAGATACGCAGTATTTT